This is a list of T cell receptor beta chains from one sample in a study of T-cell memory formation after mild COVID-19. TCRdb reprocessed the 5' RACE reads with MiXCR, giving one entry per CDR3 protein. The table shows around 320,000 distinct CDR3 sequences, with around an eighth occurring only once. Sequenced: PBMCs or a T cell subset sorted from them (not recorded which). The receptors derive from a young man who had mild COVID-19 (a few samples of this study predate the infection). Cell type and time point are not known. The CDR3 runs from the conserved cysteine through the conserved F or W. D genes are given only for firm matches. The size field is filled for only some rows; it gives once, few, many or a size class.

TRBV5-1,NA,NA,TRBJ1-1,CASRVGTVHTEAFF,TGCGCCAGCAGAGTCGGGACCGTTCACACTGAAGCTTTCTTT
TRBV20-1,TRBD1,NA,TRBJ1-2,CSAPGTGAQLANYGYTF,TGCAGTGCTCCCGGGACAGGGGCCCAACTAGCTAACTATGGCTACACCTTC
TRBV6-5,NA,few,TRBJ1-5,CASRAIGGLNQPQHF,TGTGCCAGCAGAGCCATCGGTGGGTTAAATCAGCCCCAGCATTTT
TRBV19,TRBD2,few,TRBJ2-1,CASRSLGGGPAKQFF,TGTGCCAGCAGATCTTTGGGCGGGGGTCCGGCTAAGCAGTTCTTC
TRBV20-1,NA,NA,TRBJ1-5,CSARGEGGQPQHF,TGCAGTGCTAGAGGCGAAGGTGGTCAGCCCCAGCATTTT
TRBV20-1,TRBD2,few,TRBJ2-3,CSARDAGTSGGADTQYF,TGCAGTGCTAGGGATGCCGGGACTAGCGGGGGGGCAGATACGCAGTATTTT
TRBV4-3,NA,few,TRBJ2-2,CASSSNLQSPANTGELFF,TGCGCCAGCAGCTCGAATCTCCAGTCCCCCGCGAACACCGGGGAGCTGTTTTTT
TRBV21-1,NA,NA,TRBJ2-7,CASTSGPPYEQYF,TGTGCCAGCACCTCGGGACCACCATACGAGCAGTACTTC
TRBV5-1,TRBD1,many,TRBJ2-7,CASTLQGAISEQYF,TGCGCCAGCACCCTACAGGGGGCGATTAGCGAGCAGTACTTC
TRBV7-9,NA,NA,TRBJ1-2,CASSFGGHNYGYTF,TGTGCCAGCAGCTTTGGGGGACATAACTATGGCTACACCTTC
TRBV29-1,NA,many,TRBJ2-1,CRVRDGYNEQFF,TGCAGAGTCCGGGACGGATACAATGAGCAGTTCTTC
TRBV10-2,TRBD1,few,TRBJ1-4,CASSWTGGLLWKLFF,TGCGCCAGCAGTTGGACAGGGGGGCTTCTTTGGAAACTGTTTTTT
TRBV2,NA,NA,TRBJ2-2,CASRAPDKHTGELFF,TGTGCCAGCAGGGCCCCCGACAAACACACCGGGGAGCTGTTTTTT
TRBV7-2,NA,NA,TRBJ1-2,CASSLTGRPLYGYTF,TGTGCCAGCAGCTTAACGGGACGGCCTCTCTATGGCTACACCTTC
TRBV12-3/TRBV12-4,NA,NA,TRBJ1-2,CASSYSAGANGYTF,TGTGCCAGCAGCTATTCCGCGGGGGCGAATGGCTACACCTTC
TRBV12-3/TRBV12-4,NA,few,TRBJ2-7,CASSLPGYEQYF,TGTGCCAGCAGTTTACCTGGGTACGAGCAGTACTTC
TRBV7-6,TRBD1,few,TRBJ2-3,CASSLDRGDTQYF,TGTGCCAGCAGCTTAGACAGGGGAGATACGCAGTATTTT
TRBV27,TRBD2,many,TRBJ2-1,CASSSSGDNEQFF,TGTGCCAGCTCCTCTAGCGGGGACAATGAGCAGTTCTTC
TRBV21-1,NA,few,TRBJ2-1,CASSIVRGGRSDEQFF,TGTGCCAGCAGCATCGTGCGGGGGGGCCGGTCGGATGAGCAGTTCTTC
TRBV29-1,NA,many,TRBJ1-1,CSVVVSQNTEAFF,TGCAGCGTTGTTGTCAGCCAGAACACTGAAGCTTTCTTT
TRBV4-1,TRBD1,NA,TRBJ1-2,CASSHAEGQIYGYTF,TGCGCCAGCAGCCATGCGGAGGGACAGATCTATGGCTACACCTTC
TRBV15,NA,few,TRBJ2-2,CATSRGPGVGTGELFF,TGTGCCACCAGCAGAGGCCCGGGGGTAGGCACCGGGGAGCTGTTTTTT
TRBV4-1,NA,few,TRBJ2-2,CASSQGDRYHGELFF,TGCGCCAGCAGCCAGGGTGACAGGTACCACGGGGAGCTGTTTTTT
TRBV7-2,NA,NA,TRBJ2-3,CATVGWGGEGTQYF,TGTGCCACCGTCGGGTGGGGGGGCGAAGGTACGCAGTATTTT
TRBV7-9,TRBD1,few,TRBJ2-5,CASKPGQGRETQYF,TGTGCCAGCAAGCCGGGACAGGGTAGAGAGACCCAGTACTTC
TRBV30,NA,NA,TRBJ1-2,CAWSRGNYGYTF,TGTGCCTGGAGTAGGGGGAACTATGGCTACACCTTC
TRBV7-8,NA,NA,TRBJ2-5,CASSRQYQETQYF,TGTGCCAGCAGCCGACAGTACCAAGAGACCCAGTACTTC
TRBV4-3,TRBD1,NA,TRBJ2-2,CASSPLMTGLSGELFF,TGCGCCAGCAGCCCCCTTATGACAGGGCTCTCCGGGGAGCTGTTTTTT
TRBV20-1,NA,few,TRBJ2-2,CSARAPGAGELFF,TGCAGTGCTAGAGCTCCCGGGGCCGGGGAGCTGTTTTTT
TRBV30,NA,NA,TRBJ1-5,CAWSPATGSRQPQHF,TGTGCCTGGAGTCCGGCAACGGGGAGTCGACAGCCCCAGCATTTT
TRBV7-6,TRBD1,few,TRBJ2-7,CASSQPGQRYEQYF,TGTGCCAGCAGCCAACCGGGACAGAGGTACGAGCAGTACTTC
TRBV5-1,NA,NA,TRBJ2-3,CASSFLGFTDTQYF,TGCGCCAGCAGCTTTCTTGGGTTCACAGATACGCAGTATTTT